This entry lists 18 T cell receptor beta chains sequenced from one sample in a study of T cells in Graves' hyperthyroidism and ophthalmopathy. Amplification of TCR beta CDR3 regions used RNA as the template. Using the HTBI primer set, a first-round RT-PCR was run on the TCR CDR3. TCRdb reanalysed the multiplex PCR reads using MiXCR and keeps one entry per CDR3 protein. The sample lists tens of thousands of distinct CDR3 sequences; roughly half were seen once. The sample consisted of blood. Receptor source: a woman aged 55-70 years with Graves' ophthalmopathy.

The CDR3 loop reads CASSMTRAVEQFF. DNA of the CDR3: TGTGCCAGTAGTATGACCCGGGCGGTTGAGCAGTTCTTC. This chain links TRBV19 with TRBJ2-1; no clear D gene. This CDR3 has 13 residues. Trimming removed 3 bases at V and 9 bases at J, with 12 bases between. Germline-derived CDR1 and CDR2 are LNHDA and SQIVND (reference sequence).

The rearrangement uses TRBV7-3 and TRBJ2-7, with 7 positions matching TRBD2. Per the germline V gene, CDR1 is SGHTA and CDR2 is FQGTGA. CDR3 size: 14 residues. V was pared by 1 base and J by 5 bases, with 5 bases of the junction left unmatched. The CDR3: CASSLSGRKNEQYF. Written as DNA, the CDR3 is TGTGCCAGCAGCTTAAGCGGGAGAAAGAACGAGCAGTACTTC. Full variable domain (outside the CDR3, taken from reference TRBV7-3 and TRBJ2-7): GAGVSQTPSNKVTEKGKYVELRCDPISGHTALYWYRQSLGQGPEFLIYFQGTGAADDSGLPNDRFFAVRPEGSVSTLKIQRTERGDSAVYLCASSLSGRKNEQYFGPGTRLTVT.

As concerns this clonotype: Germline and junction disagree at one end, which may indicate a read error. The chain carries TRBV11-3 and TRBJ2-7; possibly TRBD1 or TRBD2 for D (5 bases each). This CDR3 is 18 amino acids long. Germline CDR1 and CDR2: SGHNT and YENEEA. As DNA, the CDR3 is TGTGCTAGCAGCCACCCTGCTGGGGAGCCAGAGGGGCGGTACGAGCGGTACTTC. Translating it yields CASSHPAGEPEGRYERYF. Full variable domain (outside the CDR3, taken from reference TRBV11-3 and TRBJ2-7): EAGVVQSPRYKIIEKKQPVAFWCNPISGHNTLYWYLQNLGQGPELLIRYENEEAVDDSQLPKDRFSAERLKGVDSTLKIQPAELGDSAVYLCASSHPAGEPEGRYERYFGPGTRLTVT.

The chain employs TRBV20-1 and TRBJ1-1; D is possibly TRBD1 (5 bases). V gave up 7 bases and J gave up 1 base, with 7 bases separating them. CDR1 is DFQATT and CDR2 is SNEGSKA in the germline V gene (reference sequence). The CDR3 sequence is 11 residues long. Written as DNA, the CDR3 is TGCAGTGGAGGGACGAACACTGAAGCTTTCTTT. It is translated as CSGGTNTEAFF.

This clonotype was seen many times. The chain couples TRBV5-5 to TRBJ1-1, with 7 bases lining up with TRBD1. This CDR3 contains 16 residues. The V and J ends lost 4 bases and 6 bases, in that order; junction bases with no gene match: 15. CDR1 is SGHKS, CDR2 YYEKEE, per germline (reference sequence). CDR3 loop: CASSPDRSMGLSEAFF. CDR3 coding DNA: TGTGCCAGCAGCCCGGACAGGTCCATGGGTTTATCTGAAGCTTTCTTT.

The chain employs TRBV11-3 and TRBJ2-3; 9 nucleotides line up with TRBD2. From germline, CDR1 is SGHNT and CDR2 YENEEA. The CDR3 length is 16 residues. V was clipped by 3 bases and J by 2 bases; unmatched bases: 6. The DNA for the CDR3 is TGTGCCAGCAGCTTTGCGGGGGGGGACCCCACAGATACGCAGTATTTT. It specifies CASSFAGGDPTDTQYF.

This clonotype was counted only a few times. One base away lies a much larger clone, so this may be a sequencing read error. CDR3 in amino acids: CASTRQGGLSTTYVQYF. CDR3 in DNA: TGTGCCAGCACAAGACAGGGGGGTCTCTCCACCACCTACGTGCAGTACTTC. The chain joins TRBV6-1 to TRBJ2-7, with TRBD1 identical over 9 bases. CDR3 length: 17 residues. Germline V CDR1 and CDR2: MNHNS, SASEGT.

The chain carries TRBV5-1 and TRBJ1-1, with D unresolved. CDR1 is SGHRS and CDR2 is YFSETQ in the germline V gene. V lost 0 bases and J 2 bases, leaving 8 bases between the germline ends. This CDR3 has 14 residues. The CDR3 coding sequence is TGCGCCAGCAGCTTGGGTAGCTTTAACACTGAAGCTTTCTTT. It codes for CASSLGSFNTEAFF.

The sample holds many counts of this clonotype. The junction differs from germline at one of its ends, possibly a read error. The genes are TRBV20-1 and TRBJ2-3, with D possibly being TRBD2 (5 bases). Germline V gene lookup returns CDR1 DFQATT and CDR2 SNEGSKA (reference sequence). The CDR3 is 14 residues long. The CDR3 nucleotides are TGCAGTGCCAGAGGTCCGCGGGTTACAGATACGCAGTATTTT. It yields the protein CSARGPRVTDTQYF.

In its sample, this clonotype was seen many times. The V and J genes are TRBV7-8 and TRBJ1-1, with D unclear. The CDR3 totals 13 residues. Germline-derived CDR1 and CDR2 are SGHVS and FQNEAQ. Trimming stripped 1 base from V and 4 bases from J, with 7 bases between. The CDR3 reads CASSLESFTEAFF. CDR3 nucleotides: TGTGCCAGCAGCTTAGAGAGTTTCACTGAAGCTTTCTTT.

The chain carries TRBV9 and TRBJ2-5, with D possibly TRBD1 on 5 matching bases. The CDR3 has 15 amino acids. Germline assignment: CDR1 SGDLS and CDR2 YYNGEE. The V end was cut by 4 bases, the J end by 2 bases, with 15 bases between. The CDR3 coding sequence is TGTGCCAGCAGCCAAGGCCAGGGTATACAAGAGACCCAGTACTTC. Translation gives CASSQGQGIQETQYF.

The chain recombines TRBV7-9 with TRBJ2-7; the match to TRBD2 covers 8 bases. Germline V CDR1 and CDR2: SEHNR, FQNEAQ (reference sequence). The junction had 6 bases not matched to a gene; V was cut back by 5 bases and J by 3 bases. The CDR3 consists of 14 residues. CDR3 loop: CASSSLSGSYEQYF. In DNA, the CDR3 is TGTGCCAGCAGCAGCTTAAGCGGGAGCTACGAGCAGTACTTC.

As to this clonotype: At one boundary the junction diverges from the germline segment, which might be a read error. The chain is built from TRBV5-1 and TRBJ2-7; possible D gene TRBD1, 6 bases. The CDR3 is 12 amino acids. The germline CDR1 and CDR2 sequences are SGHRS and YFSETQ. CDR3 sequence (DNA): TGCGCCAGCAGCTATGACAGGTGCGAGCAGTACTTT. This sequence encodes CASSYDRCEQYF.

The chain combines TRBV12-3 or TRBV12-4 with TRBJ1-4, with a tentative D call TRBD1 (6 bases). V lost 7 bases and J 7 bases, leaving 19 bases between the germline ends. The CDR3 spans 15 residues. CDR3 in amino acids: CASTRTSGGGEKLFF. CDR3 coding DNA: TGTGCCAGCACTCGGACTAGCGGGGGCGGTGAAAAACTGTTTTTT.

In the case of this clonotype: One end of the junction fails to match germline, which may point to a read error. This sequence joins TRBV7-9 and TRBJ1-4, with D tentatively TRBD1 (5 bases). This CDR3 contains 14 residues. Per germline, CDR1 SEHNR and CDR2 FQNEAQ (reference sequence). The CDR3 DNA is TGCGCCAGCAGCCAAGGTACCAGGGTTGGAAAACTGTTTTTT. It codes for CASSQGTRVGKLFF.

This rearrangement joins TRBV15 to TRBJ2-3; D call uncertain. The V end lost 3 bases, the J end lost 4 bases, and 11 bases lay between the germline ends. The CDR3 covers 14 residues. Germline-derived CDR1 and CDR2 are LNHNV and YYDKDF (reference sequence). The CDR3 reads CATSSESIADTQYF. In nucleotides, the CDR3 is TGTGCCACCAGCAGTGAAAGTATCGCAGATACGCAGTATTTT.

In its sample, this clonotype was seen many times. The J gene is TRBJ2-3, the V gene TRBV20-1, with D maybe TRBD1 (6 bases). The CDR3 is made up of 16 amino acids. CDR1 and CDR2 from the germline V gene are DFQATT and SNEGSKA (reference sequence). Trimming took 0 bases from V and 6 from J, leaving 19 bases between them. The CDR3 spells CSARDLRGHRGDTQYF. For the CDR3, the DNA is TGCAGTGCTAGAGATCTCCGGGGACATAGAGGGGATACGCAGTATTTT.

The CDR3 loop is CASSSGQGSRNTIYF. In DNA form, the CDR3 reads TGTGCCAGCAGCAGTGGACAGGGGTCCAGAAACACCATATATTTT. This chain joins TRBV5-4 and TRBJ1-3, with 9 bases that match TRBD1. Germline V gives CDR1 SGHNT, CDR2 YYREEE (reference sequence). The J segment lost 5 bases and the V segment lost 4 bases, leaving 7 bases of the junction unmatched. This CDR3 is 15 amino acids long.